Listed below are T cell receptor beta chains from one sample, sequenced in a study of blood T cell repertoires in COVID-19. Libraries were prepared by immunoSEQ multiplex PCR; TCRdb keeps only in-frame clonotypes and omits some of them. Of 400,000 to 550,000 clones in the sample, about 90% were seen once. The sample taken for sequencing was PBMCs or T cells enriched from blood (not recorded which). These receptors came from a woman aged 18 to 35 with acute COVID-19. The CDR3 runs from the conserved cysteine through the conserved F or W. The order of the fields is V gene, CDR3 length, clone size, D gene, J gene, CDR3 protein, CDR3 DNA. A D gene is named only where the DNA matches it firmly. Size tells how often a clone was seen (once, few, many) or the class of an expanded clone, and some rows leave it out.

TRBV5-6,12,-,-,TRBJ1-1,CASSLGTDEAFF,TGTGCCAGCAGCTTGGGTACTGATGAAGCTTTCTTT
TRBV28,13,few,-,TRBJ1-6,CASMNSYNSPLHF,TGTGCCAGCATGAACAGCTATAATTCACCCCTCCACTTT
TRBV27,13,-,TRBD2,TRBJ2-5,CASSLTGGETQYF,TGTGCCAGCAGTTTAACGGGGGGAGAGACCCAGTACTTC
TRBV28,14,-,TRBD1,TRBJ2-5,CASSLTGNKGTQYF,TGTGCCAGCAGCTTGACAGGGAATAAGGGGACCCAGTACTTC
TRBV28,16,-,-,TRBJ1-4,CASSLLPEGGNEKLFF,TGTGCCAGCAGTTTATTGCCCGAGGGGGGGAATGAAAAACTGTTTTTT
TRBV5-1,12,-,TRBD1,TRBJ1-1,CASGTGLTEAFF,TGCGCCAGCGGGACAGGCCTCACTGAAGCTTTCTTT
TRBV29-1,11,-,-,TRBJ1-1,CSVEDLEGSSF,TGCAGCGTTGAAGATCTTGAGGGTTCTTCGTTT
TRBV10-2,15,-,TRBD1,TRBJ1-1,CASTNRGPLNTEAFF,TGCGCCAGCACAAACAGGGGCCCCCTGAACACTGAAGCTTTCTTT
TRBV7-9,13,-,-,TRBJ1-4,CASSPEWSEKLFF,TGTGCCAGCAGCCCAGAATGGAGTGAAAAACTGTTTTTT
TRBV3-1/TRBV3-2,14,-,-,TRBJ2-3,CASTLDRASGTQYF,TGTGCCAGCACCCTGGACAGGGCTAGCGGTACGCAGTATTTT
TRBV28,16,-,TRBD1,TRBJ1-5,CASSFLGQGANQPQHF,TGTGCCAGCAGTTTCTTAGGACAGGGGGCTAATCAGCCCCAGCATTTT
TRBV12-3/TRBV12-4,13,-,-,TRBJ2-7,CASSPRSSYEQYF,TGTGCCAGCAGCCCCCGGAGCTCCTACGAGCAGTACTTC
TRBV10-2,17,-,-,TRBJ2-4,CALVQGMDELAKNIQYF,TGCGCCCTCGTCCAGGGTATGGATGAGCTAGCCAAAAACATTCAGTACTTC
TRBV19,15,-,-,TRBJ1-4,CASSIGQGSNEKLFF,TGTGCCAGTAGTATAGGGCAGGGTTCAAATGAAAAACTGTTTTTT
TRBV28,14,-,-,TRBJ1-5,CASSARLRHQPQHF,TGTGCCAGCAGTGCCCGACTGCGACATCAGCCCCAGCATTTT
TRBV15,14,once,-,TRBJ1-5,CATSEEQVSEPQHF,TGTGCCACCAGCGAAGAACAGGTTTCGGAGCCCCAGCATTTT
TRBV6-5,14,-,-,TRBJ2-5,CASSSQLAQETQYF,TGTGCCAGCAGTTCCCAACTAGCACAAGAGACCCAGTACTTC
TRBV5-4,13,-,TRBD1,TRBJ1-2,CASSLQGAEGYTF,TGTGCCAGCAGCCTACAGGGGGCGGAGGGCTACACCTTC
TRBV12-3/TRBV12-4,13,-,-,TRBJ2-3,CASSPVSTDTQYF,TGTGCCAGCAGTCCTGTCTCCACAGATACGCAGTATTTT
TRBV12-3/TRBV12-4,13,-,TRBD1,TRBJ1-6,CASTETGQSPLHF,TGTGCCAGCACCGAGACAGGGCAATCACCCCTCCACTTT
TRBV28,16,-,TRBD1,TRBJ1-2,CASSLSGGTLNYGYTF,TGTGCCAGCAGTTTATCAGGGGGTACCCTCAACTATGGCTACACCTTC
TRBV7-2,15,-,TRBD1,TRBJ1-1,CASTDYRGKNTEAFF,TGTGCCAGCACCGATTACAGGGGAAAGAACACTGAAGCTTTCTTT
TRBV7-9,12,few,-,TRBJ1-2,CASSAEMRGYTF,TGTGCCAGCAGCGCCGAGATGCGTGGCTACACCTTC
TRBV6-1,16,once,-,TRBJ1-3,CASSEDSGLSGNTIYF,TGTGCCAGCAGCGAAGACAGCGGACTCTCTGGAAACACCATATATTTT
TRBV6-6,12,once,-,TRBJ1-5,CASSAGNQPQHF,TGTGCCAGCAGTGCCGGTAATCAGCCCCAGCATTTT
TRBV20-1,11,-,-,TRBJ2-5,CSVDSRGTQYF,TGCAGTGTTGATAGTCGCGGGACCCAGTACTTC
TRBV5-1,15,-,-,TRBJ1-4,CASSLVAGGDEKLFF,TGCGCCAGCAGCTTGGTGGCAGGCGGGGATGAAAAACTGTTTTTT
TRBV3-1/TRBV3-2,14,-,-,TRBJ1-1,CASSLKARGTEAFF,TGTGCCAGCAGCCTTAAGGCGCGAGGCACTGAAGCTTTCTTT
TRBV5-6,12,-,-,TRBJ1-2,CASSTENYGYTF,TGTGCCAGCTCGACAGAGAACTATGGCTACACCTTC
TRBV5-1,15,-,-,TRBJ1-3,CASSLTGFFGNTIYF,TGCGCCAGCAGCTTGACAGGGTTCTTTGGAAACACCATATATTTT
TRBV19,16,-,TRBD1,TRBJ1-1,CASSIDGDRGYTEAFF,TGTGCCAGTAGTATTGACGGGGACAGGGGGTACACTGAAGCTTTCTTT
TRBV28,14,-,TRBD1,TRBJ2-7,CASSLGDRAHEQYF,TGTGCCAGCAGCCTTGGGGACAGGGCCCACGAGCAGTACTTC
TRBV19,16,-,-,TRBJ1-3,CASSDLYRAAGNTIYF,TGTGCCAGTAGTGATTTATACAGGGCGGCCGGAAACACCATATATTTT
TRBV11-2,18,-,-,TRBJ1-6,CASSRIRAGLQNNSPLHF,TGTGCCAGCAGCCGAATTAGGGCGGGGCTTCAGAATAATTCACCCCTCCACTTT
TRBV19,16,-,TRBD1,TRBJ2-3,CASSTLQGVGTDTQYF,TGTGCCAGTAGTACCTTACAGGGGGTTGGAACAGATACGCAGTATTTT
TRBV29-1,12,-,-,TRBJ1-1,CSVVQGSSEAFF,TGCAGCGTTGTTCAGGGCTCGTCTGAAGCTTTCTTT
TRBV5-1,15,-,-,TRBJ2-4,CASSLGGVAKNIQYF,TGCGCCAGCAGCTTGGGGGGAGTAGCCAAAAACATTCAGTACTTC
TRBV11-2,19,-,TRBD2,TRBJ2-7,CASSLIVASGGKYLLEQYF,TGTGCCAGCAGCTTAATTGTGGCTAGCGGGGGCAAATATCTACTCGAGCAGTACTTC
TRBV7-9,16,-,-,TRBJ1-4,CASSSYRAATNEKLFF,TGTGCCAGCAGCTCCTACCGAGCCGCAACTAATGAAAAACTGTTTTTT
TRBV5-8,16,-,-,TRBJ1-2,CASSLEFRGSNYGYTF,TGTGCCAGCAGCTTGGAATTTAGGGGGTCCAACTATGGCTACACCTTC
TRBV27,15,-,-,TRBJ1-4,CASSLVPLTNEKLFF,TGTGCCAGCAGTTTAGTCCCTTTAACTAATGAAAAACTGTTTTTT
TRBV19,13,-,-,TRBJ2-7,CASSIGRHSEQYF,TGTGCCAGTAGTATAGGCAGGCATAGCGAGCAGTACTTC
TRBV7-9,13,-,TRBD1,TRBJ1-4,CASRQGVNEKLFF,TGTGCCAGCCGCCAGGGGGTAAATGAAAAACTGTTTTTT
TRBV19,13,-,-,TRBJ1-1,CASKAQGNTEAFF,TGTGCCAGTAAGGCACAGGGGAACACTGAAGCTTTCTTT
TRBV7-9,13,-,TRBD1,TRBJ2-3,CASSPRGPDTQYF,TGTGCCAGCAGCCCCAGGGGGCCCGATACGCAGTATTTT
TRBV6-5,15,-,TRBD1,TRBJ2-5,CASSYSTGGAETQYF,TGTGCCAGCAGTTACTCGACAGGGGGCGCGGAGACCCAGTACTTC
TRBV19,13,-,TRBD2,TRBJ2-1,CATGTSGYNEQFF,TGTGCCACCGGGACTAGCGGCTACAATGAGCAGTTCTTC
TRBV11-2,15,-,TRBD2,TRBJ2-5,CASSAGTSFYETQYF,TGTGCCAGCAGCGCTGGGACTAGCTTTTACGAGACCCAGTACTTC
TRBV7-9,15,-,TRBD1,TRBJ2-3,CASSLASGGPDTQYF,TGTGCCAGCAGCTTAGCGTCAGGGGGACCAGATACGCAGTATTTT